The source of this TCR beta chain is a study of CD8+CD57+ T cells in acquired aplastic anemia (dated by TCRdb to between 2018 and 2020). The study in broad terms: A mean of roughly 2.9 ug of DNA, ranging from about 0.2 to 27.4 ug, was extracted from sorted CD4+ and CD8+ cells. CD8+CD57+ expansion was defined as a frequency above the mean frequency observed in healthy subjects.

About this clonotype itself: Its antigen is currently not known. No per-base quality is available; no much larger clone lies one base away.

Genomic DNA was used as template for profiling of TCR beta VDJ combinations and CDR3 sequences. An Illumina HiSeq 2000 was used for TCR repertoire sequencing. The original methods were these. Repertoire assessment relied on Simpson's diversity index, CDR3 size and DJ length profiles, and TRBV/TRBJ rearrangement plots. The immunodominant clone was defined as the most abundant DNA sequence in deep sequencing data. CDR3 amino acid sequences were checked for sharing between subjects and were compared against published repertoires and the VDJdb database. TCRdb trimmed the raw reads at Q25, called clones with MiXCR and kept productive beta chains. Duplicate CDR3 protein sequences are folded into a single record with the most common DNA and genes. TCRdb's processing, not the authors', yielded these V and J calls. The table for this sample lists roughly 250,000 distinct CDR3 sequences; approximately 45% of them were counted only once. Of the sample, less than 9% is held by the ten largest clones.

Expansion of CD8+CD57+ cells had been shown by flow cytometry in the patients chosen for sequencing. All patients had severe acquired aplastic anemia diagnosed by International Study of Aplastic Anemia and Agranulocytosis and Camitta criteria. No patient had received any therapy when blood was sampled. The study deep-sequenced TCR repertoires of sorted CD4+ and CD8+ blood T cells from severe aplastic anemia patients and healthy subjects. In the USA, patient enrollment took place under clinicaltrials.gov protocols 00001620, 01623167, 00001397, 00071045, 00081523 and 00961064. Ficoll-Paque density gradient centrifugation was used to isolate peripheral blood mononuclear cells. Before DNA extraction, CD4+ and CD8+ T cells were sorted by FACS or by magnetic beads. What the authors observed across the whole study: No significant difference in CD8+ Simpson's diversity was found between patients and healthy controls (P=0.060). Twenty-nine CD8+ CDR3 sequences were shared between patients and controls but appeared highly expressed in patients and within their immunodominant clones.

In the germline V gene, CDR1 corresponds to MNHEY and CDR2 to SVGEGT. The CDR3, cysteine through phenylalanine, is 16 amino acids long. The only DNA kept is the CDR3, 48 bases in frame from the first base. V is cut by 0 bases and J by 1 base, and the space between the germline ends is 12 bases. The origin of this receptor is a human donor with aplastic anemia. The specimen was sorted CD4+, CD8+, or CD8+CD57+ T cells (not recorded which) from PBMCs. In this chain, TRBV6-2 or TRBV6-3 is recombined with TRBJ1-1; TRBD1 is possibly the D segment (6 matching bases). The DNA sequence is as follows: TGTGCCAGCAGTTACTCGACAGGTACTACGAACACTGAAGCTTTCTTT. Protein translation: CASSYSTGTTNTEAFF.